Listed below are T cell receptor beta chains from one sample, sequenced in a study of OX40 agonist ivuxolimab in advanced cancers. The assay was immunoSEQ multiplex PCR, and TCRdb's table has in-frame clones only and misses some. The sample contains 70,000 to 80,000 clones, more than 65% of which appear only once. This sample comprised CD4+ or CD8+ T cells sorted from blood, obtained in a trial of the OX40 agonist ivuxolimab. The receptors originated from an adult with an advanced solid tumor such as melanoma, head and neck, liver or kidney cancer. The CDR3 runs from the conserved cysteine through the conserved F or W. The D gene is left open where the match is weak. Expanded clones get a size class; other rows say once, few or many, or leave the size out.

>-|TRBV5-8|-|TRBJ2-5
CASSWGAGQQETQYF
TGTGCCAGCAGCTGGGGGGCGGGCCAGCAAGAGACCCAGTACTTC
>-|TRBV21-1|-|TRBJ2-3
CASSKNPTSTDTQYF
TGTGCCAGCAGCAAGAATCCGACTAGTACAGATACGCAGTATTTT
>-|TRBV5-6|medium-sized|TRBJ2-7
CASVREETPYEQYF
TGTGCCAGCGTTAGGGAAGAAACTCCCTACGAGCAGTACTTC
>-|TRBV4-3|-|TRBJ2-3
CASSPKDKSYTDTQYF
TGCGCCAGCAGTCCGAAGGACAAGTCTTACACAGATACGCAGTATTTT
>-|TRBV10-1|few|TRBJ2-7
CASSDVREQYF
TGCGCCAGCAGTGATGTTCGCGAGCAGTACTTC
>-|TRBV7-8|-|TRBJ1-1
CASSAYHTEAFF
TGTGCCAGCAGCGCCTATCACACTGAAGCTTTCTTT
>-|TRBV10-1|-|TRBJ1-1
CASSGGTEAFF
TGCGCCAGCAGTGGTGGCACTGAAGCTTTCTTT
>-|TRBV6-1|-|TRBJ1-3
CASSLAGLGNTIYF
TGTGCCAGCAGTTTGGCAGGATTGGGAAACACCATATATTTT
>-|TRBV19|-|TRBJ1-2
CASKDERGGNYGYTF
TGTGCCAGTAAGGATGAGAGGGGCGGTAACTATGGCTACACCTTC
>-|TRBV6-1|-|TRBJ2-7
CASSSPGHLTYEQYF
TGTGCCAGCAGTTCTCCGGGACACCTTACCTACGAGCAGTACTTC
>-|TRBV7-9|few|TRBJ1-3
CASSLAHNTIYF
TGTGCCAGCAGCTTAGCGCACAACACCATATATTTT
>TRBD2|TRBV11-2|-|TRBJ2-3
CASSPGLAGRRTDTQYF
TGTGCCAGCAGCCCGGGACTAGCGGGGAGAAGGACAGATACGCAGTATTTT
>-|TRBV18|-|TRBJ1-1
CASSPAGGPDAFF
TGTGCCAGCTCACCGGCCGGGGGGCCTGATGCTTTCTTT
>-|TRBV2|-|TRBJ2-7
CASSETRYEQYF
TGTGCCAGCAGTGAGACCCGCTACGAGCAGTACTTC
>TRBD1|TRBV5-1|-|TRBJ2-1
CASSSRQGSSYNEQFF
TGCGCCAGCAGCTCCCGACAGGGAAGCTCCTACAATGAGCAGTTCTTC
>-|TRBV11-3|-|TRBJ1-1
CASSRRGSLNTEAFF
TGTGCCAGCAGCCGACGGGGCAGCTTGAACACTGAAGCTTTCTTT
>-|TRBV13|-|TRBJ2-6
CASSPPGGANVLTF
TGTGCCAGCAGCCCCCCGGGGGGGGCCAACGTCCTGACTTTC
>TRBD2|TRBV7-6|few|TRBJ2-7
CASSLTPASGTTYEQYF
TGTGCCAGCAGCTTAACCCCTGCTAGCGGAACCACCTACGAGCAGTACTTC
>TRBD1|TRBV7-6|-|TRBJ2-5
CASSEWTGEQETQYF
TGTGCCAGCAGCGAGTGGACAGGGGAACAAGAGACCCAGTACTTC
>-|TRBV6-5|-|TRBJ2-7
CASSRGSYEQYF
TGTGCCAGCTCCCGCGGCTCCTACGAGCAGTACTTC
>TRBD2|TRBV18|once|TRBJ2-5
CASSPPLAGTPQYF
TGTGCCAGCTCACCACCACTAGCGGGAACCCCCCAGTACTTC
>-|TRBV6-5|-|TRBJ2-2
CASSYTYTGELFF
TGTGCCAGCAGTTACACCTACACCGGGGAGCTGTTTTTT
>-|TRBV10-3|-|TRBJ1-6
CAISEPTLPLHF
TGTGCCATCAGTGAGCCAACATTACCCCTCCACTTT
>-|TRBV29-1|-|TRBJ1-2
CSVEVAGNPTYGYTF
TGCAGCGTTGAAGTTGCAGGGAATCCCACCTATGGCTACACCTTC
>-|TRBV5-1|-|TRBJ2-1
CASSLDSTYNEQFF
TGCGCCAGCAGCTTGGACAGCACCTACAATGAGCAGTTCTTC
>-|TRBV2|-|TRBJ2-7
CASSRDTSSYEQYF
TGTGCCAGCAGCCGAGACACTTCCTCCTACGAGCAGTACTTC
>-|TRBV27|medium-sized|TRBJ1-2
CASSPAQAVNYGYTF
TGTGCCAGCAGCCCCGCCCAGGCAGTAAACTATGGCTACACCTTC
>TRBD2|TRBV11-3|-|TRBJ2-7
CASSLRSSGSAEQYF
TGTGCCAGCAGCTTACGGTCTAGCGGGAGTGCCGAGCAGTACTTC
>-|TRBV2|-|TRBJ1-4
CASHRDNEKLFF
TGTGCCAGCCACAGGGATAATGAAAAACTGTTTTTT
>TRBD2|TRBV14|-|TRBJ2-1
CASSFLAGGHNEQFF
TGTGCCAGCAGCTTTCTAGCGGGAGGGCACAATGAGCAGTTCTTC
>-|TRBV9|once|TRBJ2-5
CASSVAQRAPQETQYF
TGTGCCAGCAGCGTAGCTCAGCGGGCCCCTCAAGAGACCCAGTACTTC